One and the same sample provided the 17 T cell receptor beta chains below, sequenced in a study of OX40 agonist ivuxolimab in advanced cancers. Assay used: immunoSEQ multiplex PCR; TCRdb lists only in-frame clones, some missing. The table shows approximately 45,000 clones, with 70% to 90% occurring only once. The sample here was CD4+ or CD8+ T cells sorted from blood, taken in a trial of the OX40 agonist ivuxolimab. These receptors originate from an adult with an advanced solid tumor such as melanoma, head and neck, liver or kidney cancer.

J is TRBJ2-7 and V is TRBV6-1; D is perhaps TRBD2 (7 bases). This CDR3 contains 15 residues. The germline V gene encodes CDR1 MNHNS and CDR2 SASEGT. V shed 6 bases and J shed 2 bases, with 17 bases lying between them. The CDR3 DNA reads as TGTGCCAGCAGCGACAGGCGGGGGCCGACCTACGAGCAGTACTTC. Amino acids: CASSDRRGPTYEQYF.

This chain links TRBV6-1 with TRBJ2-1, with 9 bases lining up with TRBD1. The CDR3 consists of 14 residues. CDR1 and CDR2 (germline): MNHNS, SASEGT. The V segment lost 7 bases and the J segment 3 bases; nucleotides outside the gene matches: 4. The CDR3 is CASTWDRVYNEQFF. DNA of the CDR3: TGTGCCAGCACCTGGGACAGGGTCTACAATGAGCAGTTCTTC.

The chain couples TRBV6-1 to TRBJ2-3; the D is unclear. The CDR3 length is 14 residues. CDR1 and CDR2 (germline): MNHNS, SASEGT. Trimming shortened V by 6 bases and J by 2 bases, and 12 bases separated the two germline ends. DNA for the CDR3: TGTGCCAGCAGAGAGACTTACTTCACAGATACGCAGTATTTT. This sequence encodes CASRETYFTDTQYF.

This chain links TRBV2 with TRBJ2-5, with D possibly TRBD2 on 5 matching bases. The length of the CDR3 is 16 residues. Germline V gene sequence: CDR1 SNHLY, CDR2 FYNNEI. With 0 bases removed from V and 1 base from J, the gap between germline ends came to 12 bases. Here the CDR3 reads CASSEAEDSSQETQYF. CDR3 in DNA: TGTGCCAGCAGTGAAGCGGAGGACTCCAGCCAAGAGACCCAGTACTTC.

V and J are TRBV25-1 and TRBJ2-7; the D is unclear. Trimming removed 8 bases from V and 0 bases from J, with 5 bases in between. Germline-derived CDR1 and CDR2 are MGHDK and SYGVNS. This CDR3 comprises 11 residues. The CDR3 DNA is TGTGCCAGCGCAGTCTCCTACGAGCAGTACTTC. Encoded protein: CASAVSYEQYF.

This clone was seen only a few times. The V gene is TRBV7-9, the J gene TRBJ1-1; D remains unclear. The V and J ends lost 1 base and 11 bases respectively, with 8 bases between them. Germline lookup yields CDR1 SEHNR and CDR2 FQNEAQ (reference sequence). The length of the CDR3 is 11 residues. The CDR3 bases are TGTGCCAGCAGCTTAGGGCAGGAGGCTTTCTTT. Protein product: CASSLGQEAFF.

CDR3 amino acids: CASKNPTGGRGNEQFF. The CDR3 coding sequence is TGCGCCAGCAAGAACCCCACAGGGGGACGGGGTAATGAGCAGTTCTTC. This chain links TRBV4-1 with TRBJ2-1; the match to TRBD1 covers 8 bases. There are 16 residues in the CDR3. Germline V gene lookup returns CDR1 MGHRA and CDR2 YSYEKL. The V and J ends lost 7 bases and 7 bases, in that order; junction bases with no gene match: 15.

This chain joins TRBV7-2 and TRBJ2-2, with 8 bases aligning to TRBD1. The ends lost 3 bases at V and 4 bases at J; junction bases unmatched: 13. Germline V gives CDR1 SGHTA, CDR2 FQGNSA. The length of the CDR3 is 18 residues. The CDR3 is CASSFRGQATLSTGELFF. The CDR3 DNA reads TGTGCCAGCAGCTTTAGGGGACAGGCTACCTTGAGCACCGGGGAGCTGTTTTTT. Combining the CDR3 with reference TRBV7-2 and TRBJ2-2 gives the whole variable domain GAGVSQSPSNKVTEKGKDVELRCDPISGHTALYWYRQSLGQGLEFLIYFQGNSAPDKSGLPSDRFSAERTGGSVSTLTIQRTQQEDSAVYLCASSFRGQATLSTGELFFGEGSRLTVL.

V gene TRBV18 combines with J gene TRBJ2-7, with unresolved D. The germline CDR1 and CDR2 sequences are KGHSH and LQKENI. V was shortened by 6 bases and J by 2 bases, with 11 bases between the two germline ends. The CDR3 is 13 amino acids. CDR3 nucleotide sequence: TGTGCCAGCTCCTTAGGCAGTACCTACGAGCAGTACTTC. Protein: CASSLGSTYEQYF.

This clone was recorded once. The chain is built from TRBV19 and TRBJ1-2; TRBD1 might be the D (5 bases). CDR1 LNHDA and CDR2 SQIVND come from the germline V gene (reference sequence). The CDR3 spans 16 residues. Trimming left V 7 bases short and J 0 bases short, with 18 bases between. CDR3: CASTLGPGPANYGYTF. CDR3 nucleotide sequence: TGTGCCAGTACCTTGGGGCCGGGACCAGCTAACTATGGCTACACCTTC.

V is TRBV28 and J is TRBJ2-2; 9 bases match TRBD1. This CDR3 region has 17 residues. Trimming cost V 3 bases and J 0 bases; bases outside gene matches: 5. Germline CDR1 is MDHEN and CDR2 is SYDVKM. The CDR3 DNA follows: TGTGCCAGCAGTTTTCCGGGACAGGGCCCGAACACCGGGGAGCTGTTTTTT. Its translation is CASSFPGQGPNTGELFF.

The count of this clone is one. The CDR3 DNA sequence: TGCGCCAGCAGCCCGGCAGTGGCGACAGGGGGGGGCAATCAGCCCCAGCATTTT. Its protein product is CASSPAVATGGGNQPQHF. The chain recombines TRBV4-1 with TRBJ1-5; 9 bases agree with TRBD1. Germline V gene data show CDR1 as MGHRA and CDR2 as YSYEKL. V was clipped by 4 bases and J by 2 bases; unmatched bases: 12. CDR3 length: 18 residues.

This rearrangement joins TRBV19 to TRBJ1-5, with D unclear. V was clipped by 5 bases and J by 1 base, with 12 bases between them. Looked up from germline, CDR1 is LNHDA and CDR2 is SQIVND (reference sequence). The CDR3 length is 15 residues. CDR3 protein: CASSYSIGSNQPQHF. In DNA, the CDR3 is TGTGCCAGTAGTTATTCGATAGGGAGCAATCAGCCCCAGCATTTT.

The rearrangement joins TRBV13 to TRBJ2-1, with 9 bases aligning to TRBD1. The CDR3 covers 18 residues. J was trimmed by 5 bases and V by 1 base; bases with no gene match: 12. Germline loops: CDR1 PRHDT, CDR2 FYEKMQ (reference sequence). CDR3 loop: CASSLVLGQGNLHNEQFF. As DNA, the CDR3 is TGTGCCAGCAGCTTAGTCTTGGGACAGGGTAACCTCCACAATGAGCAGTTCTTC.

This clone was detected only once. The chain is built from TRBV19 and TRBJ1-1; TRBD1 matches at 8 bases. The V segment lost 0 bases and the J segment 4 bases; nucleotides outside the gene matches: 10. The germline CDR1 and CDR2 sequences are LNHDA and SQIVND (reference sequence). The CDR3 extends over 17 amino acids. The CDR3 reads CASSIDWQGASITEAFF. CDR3 bases: TGTGCCAGTAGTATAGATTGGCAGGGGGCGTCGATCACTGAAGCTTTCTTT.

The rearrangement links TRBV12-5 to TRBJ1-1; D uncertain. CDR3 length: 12 amino acids. V was clipped by 5 bases and J by 0 bases, with 4 bases between them. Germline V gene data show CDR1 as LGHNT and CDR2 as FRNRAP. DNA for the CDR3: TGTGCTAGTGGTGACCTGAACACTGAAGCTTTCTTT. Its protein is CASGDLNTEAFF.

This chain joins TRBV11-3 and TRBJ1-3; 9 bases are shared with TRBD1. The CDR3 is made up of 15 amino acids. With 5 bases clipped from V and 4 bases from J, the junction kept 6 bases outside the gene matches. Germline V gives CDR1 SGHNT, CDR2 YENEEA. The chain's CDR3 is CASSRGTGSGNTIYF. CDR3 bases: TGTGCCAGCAGCCGTGGGACAGGGTCAGGAAACACCATATATTTT.